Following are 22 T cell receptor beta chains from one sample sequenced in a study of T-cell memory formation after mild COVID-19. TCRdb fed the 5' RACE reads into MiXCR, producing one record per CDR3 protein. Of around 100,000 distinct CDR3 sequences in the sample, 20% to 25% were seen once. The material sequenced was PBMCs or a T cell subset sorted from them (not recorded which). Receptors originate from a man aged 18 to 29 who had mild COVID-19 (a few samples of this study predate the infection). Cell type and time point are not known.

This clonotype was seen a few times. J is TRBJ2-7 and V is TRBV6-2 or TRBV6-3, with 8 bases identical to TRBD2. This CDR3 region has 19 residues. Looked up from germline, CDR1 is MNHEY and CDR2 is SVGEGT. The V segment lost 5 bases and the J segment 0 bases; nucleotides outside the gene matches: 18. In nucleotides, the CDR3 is TGTGCCAGCAGTCTTAACCTTAGACTAGCGATGGGCGACTCCTACGAGCAGTACGTC. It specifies CASSLNLRLAMGDSYEQYV.

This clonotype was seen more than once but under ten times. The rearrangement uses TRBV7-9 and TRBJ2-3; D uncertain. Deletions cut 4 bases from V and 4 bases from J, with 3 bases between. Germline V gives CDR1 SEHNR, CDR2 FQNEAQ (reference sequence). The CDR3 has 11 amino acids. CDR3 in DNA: TGTGCCAGCAGCTGGTCAGATACGCAGTATTTT. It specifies CASSWSDTQYF.

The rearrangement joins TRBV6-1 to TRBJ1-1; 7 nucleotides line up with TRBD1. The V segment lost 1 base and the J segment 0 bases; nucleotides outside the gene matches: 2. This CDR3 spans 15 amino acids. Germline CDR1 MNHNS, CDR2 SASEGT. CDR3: CASSEGQGMNTEAFF. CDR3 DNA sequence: TGTGCCAGCAGTGAAGGACAGGGAATGAACACTGAAGCTTTCTTT.

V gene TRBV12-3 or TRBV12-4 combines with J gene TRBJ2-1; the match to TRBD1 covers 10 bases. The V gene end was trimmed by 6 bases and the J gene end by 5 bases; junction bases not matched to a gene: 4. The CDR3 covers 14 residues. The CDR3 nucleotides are TGTGCCAGCAGGATGGGACAGGGGAACAATGAGCAGTTCTTC. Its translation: CASRMGQGNNEQFF.

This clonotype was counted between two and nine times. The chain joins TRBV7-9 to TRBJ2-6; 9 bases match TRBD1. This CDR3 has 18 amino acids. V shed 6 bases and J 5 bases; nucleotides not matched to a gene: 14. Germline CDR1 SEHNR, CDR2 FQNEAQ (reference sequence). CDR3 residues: CASSRPGQGRIWANVLTF. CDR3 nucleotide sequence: TGTGCCAGCAGTCGGCCCGGACAGGGGAGGATCTGGGCCAACGTCCTGACTTTC.

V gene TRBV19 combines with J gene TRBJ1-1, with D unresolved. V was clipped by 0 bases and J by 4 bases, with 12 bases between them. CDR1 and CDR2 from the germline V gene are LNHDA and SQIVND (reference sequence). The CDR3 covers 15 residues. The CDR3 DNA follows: TGTGCCAGTAGTATAGATCAAGGGTTGGGCACTGAAGCTTTCTTT. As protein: CASSIDQGLGTEAFF.

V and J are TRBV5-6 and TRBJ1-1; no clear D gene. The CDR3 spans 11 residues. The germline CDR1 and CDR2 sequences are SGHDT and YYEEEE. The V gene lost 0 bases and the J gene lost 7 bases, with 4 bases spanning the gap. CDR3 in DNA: TGTGCCAGCAGCTTGGGTCTTGAAGCTTTCTTT. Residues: CASSLGLEAFF.

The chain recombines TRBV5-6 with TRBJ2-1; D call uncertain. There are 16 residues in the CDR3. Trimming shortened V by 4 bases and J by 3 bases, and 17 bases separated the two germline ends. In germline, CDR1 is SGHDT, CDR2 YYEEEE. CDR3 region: CASSRKGHSLYNEQFF. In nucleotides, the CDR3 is TGTGCCAGCAGCCGGAAGGGTCATTCGCTCTACAATGAGCAGTTCTTC.

CDR3 sequence (DNA): TGCGCCAGCAGCCAAGGGGGGCTTTTTCCCTACAATGAGCAGTTCTTC. Its protein is CASSQGGLFPYNEQFF. The chain combines TRBV4-3 with TRBJ2-1; tentatively, D is TRBD1 (6 bases). The germline V gene encodes CDR1 LGHNA and CDR2 YSLEER. The V end lost 1 base, the J end lost 2 bases, and 12 bases lay between the germline ends. This CDR3 has 16 residues.

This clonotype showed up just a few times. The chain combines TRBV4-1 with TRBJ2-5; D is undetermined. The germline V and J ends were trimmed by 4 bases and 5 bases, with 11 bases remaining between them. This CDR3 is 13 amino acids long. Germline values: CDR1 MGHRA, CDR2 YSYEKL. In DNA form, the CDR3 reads TGCGCCAGCAGCCCGCCGTTACTCGAGACCCAGTACTTC. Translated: CASSPPLLETQYF.

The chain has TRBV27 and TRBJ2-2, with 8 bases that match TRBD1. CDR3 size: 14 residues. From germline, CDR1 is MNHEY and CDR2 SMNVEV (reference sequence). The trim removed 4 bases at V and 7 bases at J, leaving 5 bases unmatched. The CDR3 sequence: CASSWQGASGELFF. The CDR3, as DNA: TGTGCCAGCAGTTGGCAGGGGGCAAGCGGGGAGCTGTTTTTT.

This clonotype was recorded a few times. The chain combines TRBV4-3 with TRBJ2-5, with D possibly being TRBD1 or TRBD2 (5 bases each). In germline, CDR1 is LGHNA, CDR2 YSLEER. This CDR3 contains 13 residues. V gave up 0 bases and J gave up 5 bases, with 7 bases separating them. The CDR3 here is CASSQDEGETQYF. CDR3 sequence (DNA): TGCGCCAGCAGCCAAGATGAGGGGGAGACCCAGTACTTC.

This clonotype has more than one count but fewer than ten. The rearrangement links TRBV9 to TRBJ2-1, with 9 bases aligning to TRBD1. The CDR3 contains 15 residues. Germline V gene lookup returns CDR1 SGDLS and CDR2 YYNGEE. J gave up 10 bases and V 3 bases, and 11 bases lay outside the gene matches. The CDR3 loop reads CASSETGGRSSEQFF. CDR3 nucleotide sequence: TGTGCCAGCAGCGAGACAGGGGGGCGATCAAGCGAGCAGTTCTTC.

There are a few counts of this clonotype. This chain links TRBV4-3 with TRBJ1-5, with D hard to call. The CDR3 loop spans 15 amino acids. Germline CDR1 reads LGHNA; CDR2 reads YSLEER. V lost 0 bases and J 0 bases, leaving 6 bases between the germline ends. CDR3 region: CASSQERYSNQPQHF. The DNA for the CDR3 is TGCGCCAGCAGCCAAGAACGGTATAGCAATCAGCCCCAGCATTTT.

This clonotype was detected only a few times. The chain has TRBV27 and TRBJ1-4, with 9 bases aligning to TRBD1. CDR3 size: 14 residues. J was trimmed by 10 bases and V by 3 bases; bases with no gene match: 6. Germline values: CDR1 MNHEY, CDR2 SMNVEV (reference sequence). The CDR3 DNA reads TGTGCCAGCAGTTTGGGACAGGGACGGGCAAAACTGTTTTTT. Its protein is CASSLGQGRAKLFF.

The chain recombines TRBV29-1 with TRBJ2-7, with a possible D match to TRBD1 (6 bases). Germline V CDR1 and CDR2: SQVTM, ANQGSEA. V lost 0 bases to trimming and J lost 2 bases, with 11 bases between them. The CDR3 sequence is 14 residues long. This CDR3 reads CSVEDPDRTYEQYF. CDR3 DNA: TGCAGCGTTGAAGATCCCGACAGGACCTACGAGCAGTACTTC.

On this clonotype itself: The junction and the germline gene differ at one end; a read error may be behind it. The CDR3 loop is CASSESGPGGPIRFYSYPHF. The DNA of the CDR3 is TGTGCCAGCAGTGAAAGTGGACCAGGGGGCCCGATCCGTTTCTATTCATACCCGCATTTT. The V call is TRBV6-1, the J call TRBJ1-4; TRBD1 aligns across 8 bases. The V gene's germline CDR1 is MNHNS and CDR2 SASEGT. This CDR3 contains 20 residues.

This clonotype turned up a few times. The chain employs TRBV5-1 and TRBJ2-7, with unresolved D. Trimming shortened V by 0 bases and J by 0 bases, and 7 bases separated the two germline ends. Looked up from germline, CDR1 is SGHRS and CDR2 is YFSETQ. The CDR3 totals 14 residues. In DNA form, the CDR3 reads TGCGCCAGCAGCTTGGGTTCAGGCTCCTACGAGCAGTACTTC. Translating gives CASSLGSGSYEQYF.

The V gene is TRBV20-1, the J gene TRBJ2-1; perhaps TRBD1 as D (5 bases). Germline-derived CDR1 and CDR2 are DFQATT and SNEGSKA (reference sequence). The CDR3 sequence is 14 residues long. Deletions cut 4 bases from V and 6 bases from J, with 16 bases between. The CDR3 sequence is CSATPSGRVNEQFF. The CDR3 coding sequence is TGCAGTGCTACCCCATCCGGCAGGGTCAATGAGCAGTTCTTC.

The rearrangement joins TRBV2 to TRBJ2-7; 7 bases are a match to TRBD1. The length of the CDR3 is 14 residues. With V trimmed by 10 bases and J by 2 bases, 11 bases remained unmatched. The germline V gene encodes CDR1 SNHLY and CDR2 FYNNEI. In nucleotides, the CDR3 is TGTGCCACCCGCCCGACAGGGAATCCCTACGAGCAGTACTTC. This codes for CATRPTGNPYEQYF.

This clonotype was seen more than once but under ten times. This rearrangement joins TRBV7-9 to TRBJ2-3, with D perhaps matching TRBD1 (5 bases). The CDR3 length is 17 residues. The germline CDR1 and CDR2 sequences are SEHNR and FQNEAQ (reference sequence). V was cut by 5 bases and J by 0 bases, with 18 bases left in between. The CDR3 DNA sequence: TGTGCCAGCAGCCCGATATCAACAGGTTCTAGCACAGATACGCAGTATTTT. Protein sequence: CASSPISTGSSTDTQYF.

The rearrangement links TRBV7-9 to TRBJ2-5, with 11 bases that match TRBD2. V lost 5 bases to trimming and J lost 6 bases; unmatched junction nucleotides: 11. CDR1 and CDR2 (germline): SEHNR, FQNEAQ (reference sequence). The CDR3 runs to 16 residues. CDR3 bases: TGTGCCAGCAGCGCCCGTCTAGCGGGGGGCCTAAAGACCCAGTACTTC. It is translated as CASSARLAGGLKTQYF.